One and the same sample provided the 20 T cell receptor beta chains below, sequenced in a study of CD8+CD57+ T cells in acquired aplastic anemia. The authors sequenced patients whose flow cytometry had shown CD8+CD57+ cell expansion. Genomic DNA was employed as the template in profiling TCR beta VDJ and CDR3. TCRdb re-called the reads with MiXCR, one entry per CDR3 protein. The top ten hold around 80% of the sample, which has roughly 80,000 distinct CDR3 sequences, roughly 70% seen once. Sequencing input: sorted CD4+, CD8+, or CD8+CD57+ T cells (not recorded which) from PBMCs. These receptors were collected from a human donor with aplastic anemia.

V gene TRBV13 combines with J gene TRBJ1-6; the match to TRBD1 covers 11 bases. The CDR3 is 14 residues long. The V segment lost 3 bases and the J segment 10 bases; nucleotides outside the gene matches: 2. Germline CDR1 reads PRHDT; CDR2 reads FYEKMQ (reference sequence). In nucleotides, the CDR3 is TGTGCCAGCAGCTTGGACAGGGGGCTCTCACCCCTCCACTTT. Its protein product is CASSLDRGLSPLHF. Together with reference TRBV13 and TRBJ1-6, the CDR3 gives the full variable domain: AAGVIQSPRHLIKEKRETATLKCYPIPRHDTVYWYQQGPGQDPQFLISFYEKMQSDKGSIPDRFSAQQFSDYHSELNMSSLELGDSALYFCASSLDRGLSPLHFGNGTRLTVT.

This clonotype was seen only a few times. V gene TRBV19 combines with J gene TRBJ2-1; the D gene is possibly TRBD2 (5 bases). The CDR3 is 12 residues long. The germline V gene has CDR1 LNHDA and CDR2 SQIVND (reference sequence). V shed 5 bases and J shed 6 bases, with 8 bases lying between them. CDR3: CASSEGGNEQFF. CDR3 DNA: TGTGCCAGTAGTGAGGGCGGCAATGAGCAGTTCTTC.

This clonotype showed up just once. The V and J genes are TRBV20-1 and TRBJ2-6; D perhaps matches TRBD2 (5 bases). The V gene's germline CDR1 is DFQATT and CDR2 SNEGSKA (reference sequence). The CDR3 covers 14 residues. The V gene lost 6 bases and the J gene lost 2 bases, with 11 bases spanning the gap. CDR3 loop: CSAKRGTGANVLTF. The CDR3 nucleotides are TGCAGTGCCAAACGGGGTACTGGGGCCAACGTCCTGACTTTC.

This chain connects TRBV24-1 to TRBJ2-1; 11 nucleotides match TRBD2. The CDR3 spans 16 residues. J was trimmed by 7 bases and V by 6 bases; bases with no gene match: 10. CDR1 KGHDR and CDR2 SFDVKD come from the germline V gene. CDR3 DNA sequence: TGTGCCACCAGTTCTCCACCGGGACTAGCGGAGAATGAGCAGTTCTTC. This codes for CATSSPPGLAENEQFF.

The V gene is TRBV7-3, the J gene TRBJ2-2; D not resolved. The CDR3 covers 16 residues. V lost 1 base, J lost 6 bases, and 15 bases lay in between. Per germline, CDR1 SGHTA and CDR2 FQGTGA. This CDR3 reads CASSLSGSSFAGELFF. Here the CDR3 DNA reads TGTGCCAGCAGCTTAAGTGGCAGCTCTTTCGCCGGGGAGCTGTTTTTT.

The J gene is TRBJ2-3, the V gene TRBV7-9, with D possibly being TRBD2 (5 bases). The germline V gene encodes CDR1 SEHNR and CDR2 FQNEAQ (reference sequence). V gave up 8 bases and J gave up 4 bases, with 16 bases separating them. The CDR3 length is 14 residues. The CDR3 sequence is CASSPNSDSDTQYF. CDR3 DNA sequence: TGTGCCAGCTCACCGAACTCGGACTCAGATACGCAGTATTTT.

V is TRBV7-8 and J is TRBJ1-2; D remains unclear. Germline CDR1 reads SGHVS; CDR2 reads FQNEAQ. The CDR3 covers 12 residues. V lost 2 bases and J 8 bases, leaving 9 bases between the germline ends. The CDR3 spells CASSLSVDGYTF. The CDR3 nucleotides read TGTGCCAGCAGCTTATCCGTTGACGGCTACACCTTC.

DNA of the CDR3: TGTGCCAGTAGTATCTCGGACTCTGGAAACACCATATATTTT. Translation: CASSISDSGNTIYF. The rearrangement joins TRBV19 to TRBJ1-3; unclear D gene. V was clipped by 3 bases and J by 0 bases, with 6 bases between them. The germline V gene encodes CDR1 LNHDA and CDR2 SQIVND (reference sequence). CDR3 length equals 14 residues.

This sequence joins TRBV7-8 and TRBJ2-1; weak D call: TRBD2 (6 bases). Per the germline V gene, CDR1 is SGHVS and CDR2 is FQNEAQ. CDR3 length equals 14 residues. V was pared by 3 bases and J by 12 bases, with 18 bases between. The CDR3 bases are TGTGCCAGCAGCTTGCAAGTGGAGGGCGAGGGGCAGTTCTTC. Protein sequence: CASSLQVEGEGQFF.

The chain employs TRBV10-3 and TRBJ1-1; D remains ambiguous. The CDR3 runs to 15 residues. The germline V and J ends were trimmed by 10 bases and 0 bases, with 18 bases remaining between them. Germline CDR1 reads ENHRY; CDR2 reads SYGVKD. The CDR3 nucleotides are TGTGCCACCACGAGAGAGGGTTCCATGAACACTGAAGCTTTCTTT. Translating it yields CATTREGSMNTEAFF.

CDR3: CASRPPRLAGGQETQYF. The CDR3 nucleotides read TGTGCCAGCAGACCTCCCCGACTAGCGGGGGGACAAGAGACCCAGTACTTC. The chain has TRBV12-1 and TRBJ2-5; whether TRBD2, the table's D call, matches the DNA was not checked. TRBV12-1 is reported as a pseudogene. CDR3 length: 17 residues.

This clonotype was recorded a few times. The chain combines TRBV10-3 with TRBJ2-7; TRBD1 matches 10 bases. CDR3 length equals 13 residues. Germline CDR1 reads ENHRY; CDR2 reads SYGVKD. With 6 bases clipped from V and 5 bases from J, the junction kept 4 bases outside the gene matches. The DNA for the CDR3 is TGTGCCATCAGCGGACAGGGGGACAACGAGCAGTACTTC. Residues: CAISGQGDNEQYF.

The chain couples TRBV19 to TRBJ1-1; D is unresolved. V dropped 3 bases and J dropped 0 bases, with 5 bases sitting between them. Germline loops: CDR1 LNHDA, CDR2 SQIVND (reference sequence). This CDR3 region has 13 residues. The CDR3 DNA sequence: TGTGCCAGTAGTATCTCCCTGAACACTGAAGCTTTCTTT. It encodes CASSISLNTEAFF.

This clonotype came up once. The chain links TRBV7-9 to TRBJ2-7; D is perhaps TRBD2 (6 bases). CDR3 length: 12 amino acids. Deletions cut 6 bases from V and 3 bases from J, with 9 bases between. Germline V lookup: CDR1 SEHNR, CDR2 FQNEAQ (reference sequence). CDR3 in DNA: TGTGCCAGCAGTTCGGACTACTACGAGCAGTACTTC. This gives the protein CASSSDYYEQYF.

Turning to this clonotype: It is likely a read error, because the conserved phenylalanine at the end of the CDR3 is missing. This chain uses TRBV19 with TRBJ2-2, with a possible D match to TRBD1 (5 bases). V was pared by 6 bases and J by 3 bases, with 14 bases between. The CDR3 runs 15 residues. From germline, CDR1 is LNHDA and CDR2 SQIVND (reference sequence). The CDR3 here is CASSIQGRHTGELFL. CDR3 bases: TGTGCCAGTAGCATCCAGGGTCGGCACACCGGGGAGCTGTTTCTT.

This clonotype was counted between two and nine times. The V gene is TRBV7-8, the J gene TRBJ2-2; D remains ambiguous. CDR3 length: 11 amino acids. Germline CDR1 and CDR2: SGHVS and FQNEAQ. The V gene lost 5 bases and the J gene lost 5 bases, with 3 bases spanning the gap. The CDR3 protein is CASSGTGELFF. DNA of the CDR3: TGTGCCAGCAGCGGGACCGGGGAGCTGTTTTTT.

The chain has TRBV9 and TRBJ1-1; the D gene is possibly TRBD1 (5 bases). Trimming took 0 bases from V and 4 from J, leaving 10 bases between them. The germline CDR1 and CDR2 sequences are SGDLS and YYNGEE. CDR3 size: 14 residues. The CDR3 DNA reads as TGTGCCAGCAGCGTAGTAGAGGGGTTCACTGAAGCTTTCTTT. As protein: CASSVVEGFTEAFF.

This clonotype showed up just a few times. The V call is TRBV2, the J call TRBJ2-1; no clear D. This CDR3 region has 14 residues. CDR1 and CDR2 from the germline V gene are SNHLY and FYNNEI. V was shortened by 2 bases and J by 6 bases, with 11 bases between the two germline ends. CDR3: CASSELGKGNEQFF. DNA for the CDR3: TGTGCCAGCAGTGAACTAGGGAAGGGCAATGAGCAGTTCTTC.

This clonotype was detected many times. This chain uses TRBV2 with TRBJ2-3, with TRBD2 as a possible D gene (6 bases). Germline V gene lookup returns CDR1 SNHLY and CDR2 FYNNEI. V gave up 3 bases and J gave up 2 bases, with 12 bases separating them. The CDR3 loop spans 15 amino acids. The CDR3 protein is CASSDASDPTDTQYF. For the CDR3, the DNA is TGTGCCAGCAGTGATGCTAGCGACCCCACAGATACGCAGTATTTT.

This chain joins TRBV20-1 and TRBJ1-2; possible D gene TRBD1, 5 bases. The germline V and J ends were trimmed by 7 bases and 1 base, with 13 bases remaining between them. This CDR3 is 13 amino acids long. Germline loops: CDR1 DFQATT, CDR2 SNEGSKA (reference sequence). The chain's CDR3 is CSGAGLNNYGYTF. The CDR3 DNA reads TGCAGTGGAGCAGGGTTGAATAACTATGGCTACACCTTC.